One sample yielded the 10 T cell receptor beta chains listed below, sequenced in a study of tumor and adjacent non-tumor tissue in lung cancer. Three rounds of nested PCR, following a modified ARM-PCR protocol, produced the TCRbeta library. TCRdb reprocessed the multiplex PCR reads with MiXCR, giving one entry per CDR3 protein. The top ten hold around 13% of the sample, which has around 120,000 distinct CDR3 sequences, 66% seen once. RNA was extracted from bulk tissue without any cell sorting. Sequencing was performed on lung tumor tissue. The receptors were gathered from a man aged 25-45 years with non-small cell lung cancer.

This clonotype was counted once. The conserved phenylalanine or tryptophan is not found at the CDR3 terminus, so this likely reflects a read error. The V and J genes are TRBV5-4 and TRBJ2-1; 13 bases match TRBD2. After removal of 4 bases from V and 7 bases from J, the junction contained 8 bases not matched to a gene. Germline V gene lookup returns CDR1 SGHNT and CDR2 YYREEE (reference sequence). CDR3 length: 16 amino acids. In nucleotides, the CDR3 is TGTGCCAGCAGCGGAGGGACTAGCGGGATTTTTAATGAGCAGTTCTTA. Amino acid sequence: CASSGGTSGIFNEQFL.

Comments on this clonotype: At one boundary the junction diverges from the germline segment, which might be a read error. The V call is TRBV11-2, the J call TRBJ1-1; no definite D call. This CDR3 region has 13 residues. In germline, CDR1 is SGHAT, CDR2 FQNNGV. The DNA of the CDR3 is TGTGCCAGCACCTTAGATCCGCCCACTGAAGCTTTCTTT. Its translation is CASTLDPPTEAFF.

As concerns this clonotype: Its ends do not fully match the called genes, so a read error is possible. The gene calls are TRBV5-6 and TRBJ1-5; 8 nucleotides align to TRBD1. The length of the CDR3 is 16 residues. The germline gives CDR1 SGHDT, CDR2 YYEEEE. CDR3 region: CASSEGTGGNNQSQHF. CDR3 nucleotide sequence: TGTGCCAGCAGCGAAGGGACAGGTGGAAACAATCAGTCCCAGCATTTT.

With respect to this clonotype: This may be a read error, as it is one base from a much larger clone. CDR3 nucleotides: TGTGGCAGCAGTTACTCGAGTGGAGGGAACTATGGCTACACCTTC. Translated, it gives CGSSYSSGGNYGYTF. This rearrangement joins TRBV6-5 to TRBJ1-2; no clear D gene. This CDR3 is 15 amino acids long. CDR1 MNHEY and CDR2 SVGAGI come from the germline V gene.

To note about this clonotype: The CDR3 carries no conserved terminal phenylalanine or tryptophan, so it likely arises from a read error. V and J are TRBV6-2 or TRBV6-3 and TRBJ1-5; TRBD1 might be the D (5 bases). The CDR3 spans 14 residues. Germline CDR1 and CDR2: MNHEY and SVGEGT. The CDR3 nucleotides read TGTGCCAGCAGTTCGGGGCACGGCAATCAGCCTCAGCATTCT. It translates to CASSSGHGNQPQHS.

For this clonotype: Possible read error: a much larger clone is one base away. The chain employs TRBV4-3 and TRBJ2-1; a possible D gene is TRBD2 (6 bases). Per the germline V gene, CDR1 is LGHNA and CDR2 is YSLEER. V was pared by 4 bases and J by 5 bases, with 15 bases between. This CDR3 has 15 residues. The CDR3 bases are TGCGCCAGCAGCCGGGACTCCAATTTGGACAATGAGCAGTTCTTC. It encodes CASSRDSNLDNEQFF.

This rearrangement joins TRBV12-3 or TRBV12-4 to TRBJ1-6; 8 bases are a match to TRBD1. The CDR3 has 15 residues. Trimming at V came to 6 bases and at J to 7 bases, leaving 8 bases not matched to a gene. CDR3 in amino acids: CASRTSDRGNSPLHF. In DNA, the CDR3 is TGTGCCAGCAGAACTTCTGACAGGGGAAATTCACCCCTCCACTTT.

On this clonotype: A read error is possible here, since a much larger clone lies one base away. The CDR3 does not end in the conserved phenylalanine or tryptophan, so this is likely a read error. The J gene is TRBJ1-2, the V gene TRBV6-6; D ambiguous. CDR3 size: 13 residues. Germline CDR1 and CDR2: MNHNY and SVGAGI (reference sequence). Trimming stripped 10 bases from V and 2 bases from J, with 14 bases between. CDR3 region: CATSAQRNYGYTS. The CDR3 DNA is TGTGCCACCAGCGCACAGCGCAACTATGGCTACACCTCC.

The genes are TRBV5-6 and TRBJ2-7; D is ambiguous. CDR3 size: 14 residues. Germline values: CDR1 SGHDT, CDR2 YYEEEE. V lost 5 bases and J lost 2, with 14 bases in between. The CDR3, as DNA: TGTGCCAGCAGGTTAACGGGCAGCCCCTACGAGCAGTACTTC. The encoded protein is CASRLTGSPYEQYF.

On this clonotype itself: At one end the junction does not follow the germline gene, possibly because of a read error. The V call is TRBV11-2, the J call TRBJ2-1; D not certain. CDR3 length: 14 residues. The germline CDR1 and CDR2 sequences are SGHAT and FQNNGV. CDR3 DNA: TGTGACAGCAATCTGGAAAGGACCAACAATGAGCAGTTCTTC. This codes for CDSNLERTNNEQFF.